This entry features one T cell receptor (beta chain) sequence. The specificity of this receptor is unknown. This record comes from a study of monozygotic twins with inflammatory bowel disease (dated by TCRdb to the late 2010s). For the study in its entirety: In total, around 30 monozygotic twin pairs made up the full study: 19 Danish pairs, all IBD-discordant, plus nine German pairs, of which four were IBD-concordant and five were IBD-discordant. Disease-associated traits were sought mainly through comparisons between IBD patients and their genetically identical healthy co-twins within discordant pairs. Each individual had, on average, about 151 000 unique TCRalpha sequences and 181 000 unique TCRbeta sequences available for analysis.

The cysteine opens and the phenylalanine closes a CDR3 of 15 amino acids. No nucleotide data were recorded. Sequences MNHEY (CDR1) and SVGAGI (CDR2) are obtained from the germline V gene. Overall study outcomes, separate from this receptor: No single strong signal or clonotype linked to IBD turned up in the results, so the idea that one exists was not supported. Differing immunosuppressive treatments among patients may have added background noise and inter-individual variability to the repertoires. Repertoire similarity did not differ between concordant and discordant twins, which could be due to limited statistical power. Different T cell subtypes could not be distinguished in the analysis. TCRbeta repertoire diversity, by inverse Simpson index, was decreased in IBD patients compared with their healthy co-twins. Fewer clonotypes were shared with other individuals by IBD patients than by healthy twins, most markedly in patients showing signs of disease activity.

From each donor, an approximately 2.5 ml peripheral blood sample was drawn into PAXgene tubes and stored at -80 degrees C. Without any T cell sorting, total RNA was extracted from whole blood using the PAXgene blood miRNA kit on an automated QIAcube. Peripheral blood from monozygotic twin pairs, either concordant or discordant for inflammatory bowel disease, underwent deep TCRalpha and TCRbeta repertoire profiling that used unique molecular barcoding. For every twin pair, smoking habits were documented, and each individual was categorised as a current, former or never smoker. The library relied on 5' RACE. For each TCR library, approximately 3,700 ng of total RNA was used. For each sample, cDNA was synthesized in eight separate reactions using SMARTScribe reverse transcriptase. During cDNA synthesis, template switching introduced unique molecular identifiers that contained a 6-nucleotide sample barcode. Amplification of TCRalpha and TCRbeta cDNA involved two nested PCRs of around 16 and 10 cycles, and each PCR was followed by bead purification. Before amplification, cDNA was treated with uracil DNA-glycosylase and purified using the QIAquick PCR purification kit. The second PCR added Illumina TruSeq-compatible adapters along with sample-specific barcodes. TapeStation and Qubit were used to check library quality and concentration, and roughly 4.6 ng of each library was pooled. Sequencing of pooled libraries was carried out on an Illumina HiSeq2500 single-index Rapid Run using 2 x 100 bp reads and custom sequencing primers. Per the source publication's procedure: MiGEC version 1.2.6 was used for UMI-based consensus assembly, which corrected PCR and sequencing errors. MiXCR version 2.1.1 was used for V(D)J alignment, clonotype assembly and CDR3 extraction. To normalise gene usage, clonotype sharing and MAIT/NKT TCR abundance, the top 1000, 10 000 and 20 000 clonotypes in each sample were analysed. After downsampling to 27 000 UMIs, diversity was calculated as the inverse Simpson index using the vegan R package. Statistical testing used paired Mann-Whitney U tests on the discordant twin pairs and applied Benjamini-Hochberg correction for multiple testing. TCRdb reprocessed the reads and provides one entry for every CDR3 protein sequence; no DNA is given. The V and J calls and clone size are TCRdb's, not the authors'. This sample's listing comprises around 380,000 distinct CDR3 sequences. The top ten hold roughly 2.5% of the sample.

Sequencing was performed on blood. The chain links TRBV6-5 with TRBJ2-1; the TRBD1 assignment by TCRdb is unverifiable without DNA. The sequence was obtained from a human donor with ulcerative colitis or Crohn's disease, or a healthy co-twin of an affected twin (not recorded which). CDR3 region: CASSYSGTGNNEQFF.